This T cell receptor (beta chain) was captured by sequencing in a study of shared clonotypes between healthy human individuals. Details on this clone: This sample also contains other DNA sequences that code for the same CDR3.

Trimming removed 4 bases from V and 0 bases from J; junction bases left unmatched: 3. The CDR3 has 15 residues. Germline V gives CDR1 SGHRS, CDR2 YFSETQ. In the original processing: Filtering was not the same, since immunoSEQ gave junction-only sequences without quality scores. Sequencing was performed with immunoSEQ multiplex PCR; in TCRdb, only in-frame clones are kept and a portion is missing. V, J and clone size derive from that table, while D and trimming were established from the DNA sequence. Found here are some 2,500,000 clones, roughly 93% of them singletons; the top ten hold approximately 0.36%.

This clonotype was obtained from a man aged 18 to 30 in good health. Some clones in this sample may be carry-over from other donors' samples. The sample consisted of naive CD4+ T cells from PBMCs. Subset defined: CD45RA+ positively selected. The chain employs TRBV5-1 and TRBJ1-4, with 7 bases lining up with TRBD1. The DNA for the CDR3 is TGCGCCAGCAGCCCAACAGGGGCAACTAATGAAAAACTGTTTTTT. Translating it yields CASSPTGATNEKLFF. The full variable domain, in which reference TRBV5-1 and TRBJ1-4 provide the parts outside the CDR3, is KAGVTQTPRYLIKTRGQQVTLSCSPISGHRSVSWYQQTPGQGLQFLFEYFSETQRNKGNFPGRFSGRQFSNSRSEMNVSTLELGDSALYLCASSPTGATNEKLFFGSGTQLSVL.